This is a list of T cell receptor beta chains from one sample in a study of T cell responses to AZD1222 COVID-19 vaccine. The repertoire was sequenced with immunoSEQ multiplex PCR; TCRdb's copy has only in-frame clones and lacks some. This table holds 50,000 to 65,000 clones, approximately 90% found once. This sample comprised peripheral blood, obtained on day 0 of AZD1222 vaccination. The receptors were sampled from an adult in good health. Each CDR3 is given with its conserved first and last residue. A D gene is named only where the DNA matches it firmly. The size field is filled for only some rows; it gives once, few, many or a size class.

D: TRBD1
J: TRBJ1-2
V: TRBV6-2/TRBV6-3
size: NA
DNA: TGTGCCAGCAGTCCCCCGGGACAGGGCTACTATGGCTACACCTTC
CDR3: CASSPPGQGYYGYTF

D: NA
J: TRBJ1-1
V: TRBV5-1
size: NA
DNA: TGCGCCAGCAGCTTGTCGACGGGGAACACTGAAGCTTTCTTT
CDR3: CASSLSTGNTEAFF

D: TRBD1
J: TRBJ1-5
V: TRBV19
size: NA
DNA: TGTGCCAGTACGGATACAGGGGGCGCTTCTCAGCCCCAGCATTTT
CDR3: CASTDTGGASQPQHF

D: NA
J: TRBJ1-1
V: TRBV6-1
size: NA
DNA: TGTGCCAGCAGCCCACAGGGCACTGAAGCTTTCTTT
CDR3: CASSPQGTEAFF

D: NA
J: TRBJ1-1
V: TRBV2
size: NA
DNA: TGTGCCAGCAGAAGTCTGGGGTCGAACACTGAAGCTTTCTTT
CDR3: CASRSLGSNTEAFF

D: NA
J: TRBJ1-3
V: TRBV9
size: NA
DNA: TGTGCCAGCAGCCACGTGGGGGGCACCTCTGGAAACACCATATATTTT
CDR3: CASSHVGGTSGNTIYF

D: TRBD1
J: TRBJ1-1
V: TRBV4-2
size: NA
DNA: TGTGCCAGCAGCCACCCGGGACAGGGTACCACTGAAGCTTTCTTT
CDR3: CASSHPGQGTTEAFF

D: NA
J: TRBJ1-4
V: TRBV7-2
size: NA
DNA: TGTGCCAGCAGCTTGAGAAAGGGGCCAACTAATGAAAAACTGTTTTTT
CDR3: CASSLRKGPTNEKLFF

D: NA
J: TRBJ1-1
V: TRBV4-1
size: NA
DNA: TGCGCCAGCAGCCAATTAGGCCGTATGAACACTGAAGCTTTCTTT
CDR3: CASSQLGRMNTEAFF

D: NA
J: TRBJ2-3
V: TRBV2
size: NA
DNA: TGTGCCAGCAGAGTACAGATGGAAACAGATACGCAGTATTTT
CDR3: CASRVQMETDTQYF

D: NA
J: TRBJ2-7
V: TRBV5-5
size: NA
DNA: TGTGCCAGCAGCTTGACGGGGGCCGCCTACGAGCAGTACTTC
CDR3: CASSLTGAAYEQYF

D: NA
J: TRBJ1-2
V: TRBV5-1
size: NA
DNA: TGCGCCAGCAGCCCTGGGACACCGAACTATGGCTACACCTTC
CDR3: CASSPGTPNYGYTF

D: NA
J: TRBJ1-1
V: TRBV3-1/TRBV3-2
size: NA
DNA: TGTGCCAGCAGCCAAGAACTGGGGAACACTGAAGCTTTCTTT
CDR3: CASSQELGNTEAFF

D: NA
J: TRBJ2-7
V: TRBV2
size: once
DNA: TGTGCCAGCAGTGGTCAGGGGACTTCCTACGAGCAGTACTTC
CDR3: CASSGQGTSYEQYF

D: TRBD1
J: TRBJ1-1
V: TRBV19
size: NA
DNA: TGTGCCAGTAGAGGACAGGGGGACACTGAAGCTTTCTTT
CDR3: CASRGQGDTEAFF

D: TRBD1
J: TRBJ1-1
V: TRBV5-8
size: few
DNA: TGTGCCAGCAGCTGGGAGGGGGCGAGGACAAACACTGAAGCTTTCTTT
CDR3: CASSWEGARTNTEAFF